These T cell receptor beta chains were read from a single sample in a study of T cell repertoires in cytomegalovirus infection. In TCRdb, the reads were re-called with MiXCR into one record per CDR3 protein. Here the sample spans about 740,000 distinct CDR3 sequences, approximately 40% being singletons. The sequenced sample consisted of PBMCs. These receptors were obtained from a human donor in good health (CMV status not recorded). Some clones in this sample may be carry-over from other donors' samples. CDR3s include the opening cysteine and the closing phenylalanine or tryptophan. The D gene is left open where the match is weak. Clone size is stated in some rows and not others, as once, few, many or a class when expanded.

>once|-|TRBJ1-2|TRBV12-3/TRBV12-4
CASSLPQTWNYGYTF
TGTGCCAGCAGCCTTCCCCAGACATGGAACTATGGCTACACCTTC
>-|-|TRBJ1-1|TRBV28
CASDPGFPNTEAFF
TGTGCCAGCGACCCCGGGTTCCCGAACACTGAAGCTTTCTTT
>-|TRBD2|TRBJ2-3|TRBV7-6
CASSSTRGGRVTLDTQYF
TGTGCCAGCAGCTCCACCCGGGGGGGCAGGGTGACATTGGATACGCAGTATTTT
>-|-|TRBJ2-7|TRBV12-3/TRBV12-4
CASSDGVGAYEQYF
TGTGCCAGCAGCGATGGGGTGGGGGCCTACGAGCAGTACTTC
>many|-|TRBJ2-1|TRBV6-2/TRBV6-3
CASSYVGTYNEQFF
TGTGCCAGCAGTTACGTGGGGACCTACAATGAGCAGTTCTTC
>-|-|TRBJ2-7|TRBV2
CASRRTVYEQYF
TGTGCCAGCAGGAGGACAGTCTACGAGCAGTACTTC
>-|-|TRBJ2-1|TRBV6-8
CASSYFFNEQFF
TGTGCCAGCAGTTACTTCTTCAATGAGCAGTTCTTC
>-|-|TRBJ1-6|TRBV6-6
CASSYVSSPLHF
TGTGCCAGCAGTTACGTCAGTTCACCCCTCCACTTT
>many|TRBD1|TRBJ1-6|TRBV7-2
CASSHGTAFYNSPLHF
TGTGCCAGCAGCCACGGGACAGCTTTTTATAATTCACCCCTCCACTTT
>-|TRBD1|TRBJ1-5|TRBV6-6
CASSLATGVLNQPQHF
TGTGCCAGCAGTTTGGCGACAGGGGTCCTCAATCAGCCCCAGCATTTT
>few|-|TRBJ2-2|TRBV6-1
CASSIDTGELFF
TGTGCCAGCAGTATAGACACCGGGGAGCTGTTTTTT
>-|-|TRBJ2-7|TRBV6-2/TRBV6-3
CASIRRGRPDEHYF
TGTGCCAGCATTCGGCGGGGAAGGCCCGACGAGCATTACTTC
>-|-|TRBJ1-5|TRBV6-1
CASRGVWAEFSNQPQHF
TGTGCCAGCAGGGGGGTCTGGGCTGAGTTTAGCAATCAGCCCCAGCATTTT
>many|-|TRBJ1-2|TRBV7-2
CASSLDTGDYGYTF
TGTGCCAGCAGCTTAGATACAGGCGACTATGGCTACACCTTC
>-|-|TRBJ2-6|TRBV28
CASSPIGSGANVLTF
TGTGCCAGCAGCCCTATTGGGTCTGGGGCCAACGTCCTGACTTTC
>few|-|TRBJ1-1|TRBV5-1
CASSSGQGVPEAFF
TGCGCCAGCAGCTCCGGGCAGGGAGTACCTGAAGCTTTCTTT
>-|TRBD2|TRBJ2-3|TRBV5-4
CASSPRTSGRYGTDTQYF
TGTGCCAGCAGCCCTCGGACTAGCGGGAGGTATGGCACAGATACGCAGTATTTT
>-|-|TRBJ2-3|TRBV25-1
CASSELAGVLSTDTQYF
TGTGCCAGCAGTGAATTGGCAGGGGTCCTAAGCACAGATACGCAGTATTTT
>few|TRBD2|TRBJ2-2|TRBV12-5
CASAPRGGNTGELFF
TGTGCTAGTGCCCCGCGGGGGGGGAACACCGGGGAGCTGTTTTTT
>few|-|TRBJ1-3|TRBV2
CASSEVGNTIYF
TGTGCCAGCAGTGAAGTTGGAAACACCATATATTTT
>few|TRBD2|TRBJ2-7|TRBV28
CASSSTREVAGVWEQYF
TGTGCCAGCAGTTCCACCCGGGAGGTAGCGGGAGTTTGGGAGCAGTACTTC
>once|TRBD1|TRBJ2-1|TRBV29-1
CSVTRQGRRSYNEQFF
TGCAGCGTGACGCGACAGGGTCGCAGGTCCTACAATGAGCAGTTCTTC
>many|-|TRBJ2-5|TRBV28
CASSEGLETQYF
TGTGCCAGCAGCGAGGGGCTGGAGACCCAGTACTTC
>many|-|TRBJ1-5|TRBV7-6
CASSLAPESNQPQHF
TGTGCCAGCAGCTTAGCACCAGAGTCCAATCAGCCCCAGCATTTT
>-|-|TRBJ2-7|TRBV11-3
CASSLGGAEAYEQYF
TGTGCCAGCAGCCTAGGGGGGGCAGAGGCCTACGAGCAGTACTTC
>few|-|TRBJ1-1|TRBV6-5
CASSSSTEAFF
TGTGCCAGCAGTTCGAGCACTGAAGCTTTCTTT
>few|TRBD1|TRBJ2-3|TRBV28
CASKRTGSPDTQYF
TGTGCCAGCAAACGGACAGGGAGCCCAGATACGCAGTATTTT
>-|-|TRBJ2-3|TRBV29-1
CSVAADPVDTQYF
TGCAGCGTTGCCGCGGACCCGGTAGATACGCAGTATTTT
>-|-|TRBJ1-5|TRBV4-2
CASSRRWDSNQPQHF
TGTGCCAGCAGTCGCAGGTGGGATAGCAATCAGCCCCAGCATTTT
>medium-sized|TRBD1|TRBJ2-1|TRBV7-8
CASRRDRGPREQFF
TGTGCCAGCAGACGGGACAGGGGCCCCCGTGAGCAGTTCTTC
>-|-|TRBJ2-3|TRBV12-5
CASGLPRGSRTDTQYF
TGTGCTAGTGGTTTGCCCAGGGGCTCGCGCACAGATACGCAGTATTTT
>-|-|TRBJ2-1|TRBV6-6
CASSPPRGYNEQFF
TGTGCCAGCAGTCCCCCGAGGGGGTACAATGAGCAGTTCTTC
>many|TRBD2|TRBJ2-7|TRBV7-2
CASSLRASGRFGKYEQYF
TGTGCCAGCAGCTTAAGGGCTAGCGGGCGGTTTGGGAAATACGAGCAGTACTTC
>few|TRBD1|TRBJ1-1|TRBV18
CASSRKADRGNMNTEAFF
TGTGCCAGCTCAAGGAAAGCGGACAGGGGTAATATGAACACTGAAGCTTTCTTT
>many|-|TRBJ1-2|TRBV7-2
CASSLSFPQGADGYTF
TGTGCCAGCAGCTTAAGTTTTCCGCAGGGAGCTGATGGCTACACCTTC
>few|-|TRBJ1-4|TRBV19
CASSPEGRPPTNEKLFF
TGTGCCAGTAGTCCAGAAGGGCGACCACCAACTAATGAAAAACTGTTTTTT
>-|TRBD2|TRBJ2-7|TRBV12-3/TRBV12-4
CASSLAGDDTYEQYF
TGTGCCAGCAGTTTGGCGGGGGATGACACCTACGAGCAGTACTTC
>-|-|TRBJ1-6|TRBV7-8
CASSLQESSYNSPLHF
TGTGCCAGCAGCTTACAGGAGAGCTCCTATAATTCACCCCTCCACTTT
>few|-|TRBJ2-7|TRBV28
CASSRGGVTYEQYF
TGTGCCAGCAGCAGGGGGGGGGTAACCTACGAGCAGTACTTC
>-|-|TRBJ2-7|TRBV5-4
CASSLRLPSNEQYF
TGTGCCAGCAGCCTAAGACTACCCTCCAACGAGCAGTACTTC
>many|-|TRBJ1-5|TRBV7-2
CASSLAWGGRPQHF
TGTGCCAGCAGCTTAGCGTGGGGGGGTCGGCCCCAGCATTTT
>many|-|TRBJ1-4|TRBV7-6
CASSLPGRRGEKLFF
TGTGCCAGCAGCTTACCAGGGAGGAGAGGTGAAAAACTGTTTTTT
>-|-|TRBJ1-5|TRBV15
CATSREISNQPQHF
TGTGCCACCAGCAGAGAAATCAGCAATCAGCCCCAGCATTTT